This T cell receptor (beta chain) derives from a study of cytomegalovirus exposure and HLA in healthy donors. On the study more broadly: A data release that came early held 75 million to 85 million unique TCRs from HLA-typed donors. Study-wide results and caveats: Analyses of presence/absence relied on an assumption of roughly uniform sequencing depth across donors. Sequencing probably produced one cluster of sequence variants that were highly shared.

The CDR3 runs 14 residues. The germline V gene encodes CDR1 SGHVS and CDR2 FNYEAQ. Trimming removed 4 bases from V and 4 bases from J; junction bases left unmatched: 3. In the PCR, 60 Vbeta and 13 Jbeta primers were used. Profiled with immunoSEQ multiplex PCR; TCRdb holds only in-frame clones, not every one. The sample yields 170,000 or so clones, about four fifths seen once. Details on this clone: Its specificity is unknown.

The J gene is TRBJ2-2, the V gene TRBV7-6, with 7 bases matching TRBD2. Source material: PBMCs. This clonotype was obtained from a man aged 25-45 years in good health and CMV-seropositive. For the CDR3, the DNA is TGTGCCAGCAGCTCCAGGGAGGGCACCGGGGAGCTGTTTTTT. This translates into CASSSREGTGELFF.